The sequence of this TCR beta chain was determined in a study of blood T cell repertoires in COVID-19. Turning to the study itself: Researchers got acute and convalescent COVID-19 samples from the United States, Italy and Spain.

In terms of age and location, participants ranged from roughly 18 to 95 years and lived in approximately 24 US areas. Donors were grouped by their self-reported clinical history. The protocol was immunoSEQ multiplex PCR, while the TCRdb copy is restricted to in-frame clones and leaves out a portion. The data contain 150,000 to 200,000 clones, over 65% of them seen just once; the ten biggest clones take up approximately 4%. There are 12 residues in the CDR3. Unmatched junction bases numbered 4, after V lost 1 base and J lost 13 bases. The germline V gene has CDR1 SGHNT and CDR2 YENEEA. V gene TRBV11-3 combines with J gene TRBJ1-2; 9 positions match TRBD1. Sequenced sample: PBMCs or T cells enriched from blood (not recorded which). The receptor was derived from a woman aged 45 to 65 who had recovered from COVID-19. CDR3 sequence: CASSLAEDRGTF. The DNA of the CDR3 is TGTGCCAGCAGCTTAGCCGAGGACAGGGGCACCTTC.